One and the same sample provided the 14 T cell receptor beta chains below, sequenced in a study of OX40 agonist ivuxolimab in advanced cancers. The library was produced with the immunoSEQ multiplex PCR assay. TCRdb obtained this table from immuneACCESS and retained in-frame rearrangements with V and J assigned. These tables miss some clones; where compared with another copy, unresolved V genes account for less than half of the shortfall, and the remainder is unexplained. A total of 35,000 or so clones appear in this sample, around 82% of them only once. Under 2% of the sample comes from the top ten. The sequencing here drew on CD4+ or CD8+ T cells sorted from blood, taken in a trial of the OX40 agonist ivuxolimab. The source of these receptors is an adult with an advanced solid tumor such as melanoma, head and neck, liver or kidney cancer.

This clone is medium-sized (0.01 to 0.1%) in the sample. The chain couples TRBV4-1 to TRBJ1-4, with 7 bases identical to TRBD1. With 1 base clipped from V and 8 bases from J, the junction kept 7 bases outside the gene matches. The CDR3 sequence is 15 residues long. The germline CDR1 and CDR2 sequences are MGHRA and YSYEKL. CDR3 DNA: TGCGCCAGCAGCCAAGCGTACAGGGGAGGAGAAAAACTGTTTTTT. It encodes CASSQAYRGGEKLFF.

V is TRBV7-2 and J is TRBJ2-3, with unresolved D. V was trimmed by 1 base and J by 7 bases, leaving 9 bases between them. This CDR3 has 13 amino acids. CDR1 and CDR2 (germline): SGHTA, FQGNSA. CDR3 loop: CASSLGVLNTQYF. In DNA, the CDR3 is TGTGCCAGCAGCTTAGGAGTTCTGAATACGCAGTATTTT. Filled out from reference TRBV7-2 and TRBJ2-3, the complete variable domain reads GAGVSQSPSNKVTEKGKDVELRCDPISGHTALYWYRQSLGQGLEFLIYFQGNSAPDKSGLPSDRFSAERTGGSVSTLTIQRTQQEDSAVYLCASSLGVLNTQYFGPGTRLTVL.

The V gene is TRBV2, the J gene TRBJ2-2; TRBD1 matches 10 bases. Germline CDR1 is SNHLY and CDR2 is FYNNEI. V trimming: 6 bases; J trimming: 5 bases; junction bases outside the gene matches: 9. The CDR3 is 16 amino acids. In DNA, the CDR3 is TGTGCCAGCAGCCGACAGGGGGCATTACGAACCGGGGAGCTGTTTTTT. Translating gives CASSRQGALRTGELFF. Supplemented by reference TRBV2 and TRBJ2-2, the full variable domain reads EPEVTQTPSHQVTQMGQEVILRCVPISNHLYFYWYRQILGQKVEFLVSFYNNEISEKSEIFDDQFSVERPDGSNFTLKIRSTKLEDSAMYFCASSRQGALRTGELFFGEGSRLTVL.

The chain couples TRBV7-9 to TRBJ1-4, with a weak D call TRBD1 (6 bases). The CDR3 has 15 amino acids. V was shortened by 1 base and J by 4 bases, with 10 bases between the two germline ends. CDR1 is SEHNR, CDR2 FQNEAQ, per germline (reference sequence). Here the CDR3 DNA reads TGTGCCAGCAGCTTAGGGGACACTGATAATGAAAAACTGTTTTTT. It codes for CASSLGDTDNEKLFF.

The rearrangement uses TRBV5-1 and TRBJ2-2; D not certain. Germline V gene data show CDR1 as SGHRS and CDR2 as YFSETQ. Trimming left V 4 bases short and J 0 bases short, with 10 bases between. This CDR3 has 15 residues. The CDR3 reads CASSRTETNTGELFF. CDR3 bases: TGCGCCAGCAGCCGAACTGAAACGAACACCGGGGAGCTGTTTTTT.

The chain uses TRBV30 and TRBJ2-7; D perhaps matches TRBD1 (6 bases). CDR3 length: 12 amino acids. The germline V and J ends were trimmed by 6 bases and 2 bases, with 11 bases remaining between them. The germline CDR1 and CDR2 sequences are GTSNPN and SVGIG (reference sequence). The CDR3 region has the DNA TGTGCCTGTGTAACAGGGACCTACGAGCAGTACTTC. It yields the protein CACVTGTYEQYF.

This chain links TRBV7-9 with TRBJ1-6, with D maybe TRBD1 (6 bases). Germline V gene data show CDR1 as SEHNR and CDR2 as FQNEAQ (reference sequence). V lost 4 bases to trimming and J lost 4 bases, with 11 bases between them. CDR3 size: 15 residues. CDR3 loop: CASSSPGHYNSPLHF. For the CDR3, the DNA is TGTGCCAGCAGCTCCCCGGGACATTATAATTCACCCCTCCACTTT.

The J gene is TRBJ2-2, the V gene TRBV7-8; the D gene is possibly TRBD1 (5 bases). V was pared by 5 bases and J by 4 bases, with 17 bases between. Germline V CDR1 and CDR2: SGHVS, FQNEAQ. The CDR3 contains 16 residues. The CDR3, as DNA: TGTGCCAGCAGCCCCCGCTTCAGGGCCGGCACCGGGGAGCTGTTTTTT. Protein product: CASSPRFRAGTGELFF.

The V and J genes are TRBV19 and TRBJ1-1; D gene uncertain. V was cut by 3 bases and J by 7 bases, with 6 bases left in between. From germline, CDR1 is LNHDA and CDR2 SQIVND (reference sequence). CDR3 length: 11 amino acids. The CDR3 here is CASSILFEAFF. The CDR3 nucleotides are TGTGCCAGTAGTATCTTATTTGAAGCTTTCTTT.

The V call is TRBV27, the J call TRBJ1-6; D gene unclear. The CDR3 loop spans 16 amino acids. V lost 5 bases, J lost 2 bases, and 13 bases lay in between. Germline-derived CDR1 and CDR2 are MNHEY and SMNVEV (reference sequence). CDR3 in DNA: TGTGCCAGCAGTCTCCGAATTGAAACCTATAATTCACCCCTCCACTTT. Translating gives CASSLRIETYNSPLHF.

The J gene is TRBJ2-1, the V gene TRBV30; no clear D gene. The germline V gene encodes CDR1 GTSNPN and CDR2 SVGIG (reference sequence). CDR3 length: 11 residues. V was trimmed by 1 base and J by 7 bases, leaving 5 bases between them. The CDR3 DNA follows: TGTGCCTGGAGTGATAAGAATGAGCAGTTCTTC. This sequence encodes CAWSDKNEQFF.

CDR3 protein: CASRLDRTTEAFF. Written as DNA, the CDR3 is TGTGCAAGTCGCTTGGACAGGACGACTGAAGCTTTCTTT. This chain joins TRBV12-2 and TRBJ1-1; TRBD1 was called by the table and not checked on the DNA. TRBV12-2 is shown as a pseudogene. This CDR3 comprises 13 residues.

This clone was counted between two and nine times. The V gene is TRBV6-5, the J gene TRBJ1-1; D uncertain. CDR1 is MNHEY, CDR2 SVGAGI, per germline. The CDR3 is made up of 14 amino acids. Trimming pared 0 bases from V and 11 bases from J, leaving 16 bases between. DNA for the CDR3: TGTGCCAGCAGTTACTCTCCGAGCACAGCGGTGGCTTTCTTT. Its translation is CASSYSPSTAVAFF.

The chain is built from TRBV9 and TRBJ2-7; possibly TRBD1 or TRBD2 for D (5 bases each). The germline V gene has CDR1 SGDLS and CDR2 YYNGEE. Deletions cut 0 bases from V and 6 bases from J, with 16 bases between. The CDR3 is made up of 15 amino acids. The CDR3 coding sequence is TGTGCCAGCAGCGTAGTCGGGGACGCGAGTAGCGAGCAGTACTTC. Protein product: CASSVVGDASSEQYF.